One T cell receptor beta chain is described in this entry. This clonotype was observed many times. The antigen it recognizes is unknown. No quality values exist for individual bases; no much larger clone is one base distant. This sample was included in a study of T cells in Graves' hyperthyroidism and ophthalmopathy (dated by TCRdb to between 2018 and 2021). Study-wide context: Peripheral blood was collected at initial diagnosis, before any treatment. TCR V-J signatures able to tell the groups apart were searched for in a discovery cohort of some 100 patients, of whom around 43 had Graves' ophthalmopathy and roughly 58 had stable Graves' hyperthyroidism. Whether ophthalmopathy could be predicted prospectively was tested in an independent validation cohort made up of roughly 19 hyperthyroidism patients plus 17 patients who later progressed to ophthalmopathy. The 95 to 100 discovery patients were randomly split 7:3 into training and test sets. Thyroid tissue and blood T-cell repertoires from six Graves' hyperthyroidism patients were also compared in the study. Following sampling, methimazole starting at 30 mg daily was given to hyperthyroidism patients, and high-dose intravenous methylprednisolone was given to ophthalmopathy patients. The paper describes TCR Vbeta CDR3 sequencing of 135 peripheral blood samples, made up of some 42 ophthalmopathy patients, roughly 72 hyperthyroidism patients and some 17 progressor patients. Study-level results and caveats: Most expanded thyroid clonotypes (frequency above 0.001) were also detected in blood, a finding suggesting that blood repertoires may reflect thyroid immune responses. Sample size was not statistically predetermined, and blinding of investigators to group allocation was not performed. A model built on a 13 V-J signature distinguished ophthalmopathy from stable hyperthyroidism, reaching roughly 88% sensitivity and about 81% specificity in cross-validation and 80%/75% in testing. In validation, progression to ophthalmopathy was predicted by the model with more than 65% sensitivity and approximately 78% specificity, a median of approximately 7.1 months before onset.

In the germline V gene, CDR1 corresponds to MDHEN and CDR2 to SYDVKM. Trimming costs V 1 base and J 7 bases, and their ends lie 14 bases apart. The CDR3 goes from the cysteine to the phenylalanine over 16 residues. The only DNA kept is the CDR3, 48 bases in frame from the first base. Stable Graves' hyperthyroidism was defined as no progression to ophthalmopathy during 18 months of follow-up. Hyperthyroidism patients were newly diagnosed, had a disease duration of under 2 months, and were aged 18 to 65 years. Exclusion was applied to patients with uncontrolled infections, other autoimmune diseases, pregnancy or lactation. Diagnoses were based on clinical symptoms, serum thyroxine and TRAb, thyroid ultrasound and orbital computed tomography. PBMCs were isolated from 7.5 to 10 ml of fresh peripheral blood by Ficoll-Paque density gradient centrifugation. Trizol reagent was used to extract total RNA, and RNA quality was then checked on an Agilent 2100 Bioanalyzer.

The TCR beta CDR3 regions were amplified from RNA transcripts. The first round of RT-PCR for the TCR CDR3 was performed with the HTBI primer set and the Qiagen OneStep RT-PCR kit. Libraries were constructed in a second round of multiplex PCR, after which size selection and purification were performed. Libraries were sequenced paired-end with 100 bp reads on an Illumina HiSeq2000. The paper's data handling went like this. SOAPnuke was used to process the raw data, throwing out any read that contained adapters or uncalled bases, had a mean Phred below 15, or lacked an exact constant-primer or identifier match. High-quality paired reads were merged with COPE v1.2.5, and unique nucleotide sequences were defined as clonotypes. MiTCR v1.1 was used to align the clonotypes against IMGT TRBV, TRBD and TRBJ reference segments. The analysis was restricted to V-J combinations with a frequency above 0.0001, which together covered 99% to 99.2% of the repertoires. The TCS score was defined as F50 (clonal expansion) divided by E x V (chaos), with BLOSUM62-based TCRdist calculated between CDR3 peptides within each V-J. Welch's t-statistics and random forest reduced several hundred V-J features to about 13, which were used in a naive Bayes classifier (R e1071). The raw public data were reprocessed by TCRdb itself: fastp quality trimming at Q25, MiXCR clonotype calling, in-frame beta chains only. All rows with the same CDR3 protein become a single entry with the most common DNA and genes. These V and J calls are TCRdb output, not the study's own analysis. This sample has more than 300,000 distinct CDR3 sequences in its table, and 13% of those were observed once. The top ten hold roughly 8.3% of the sample.

Recombination connected TRBV28 to TRBJ1-6, and TRBD1 may be the D gene, going by 5 matching bases. Sequences were obtained from blood. This clonotype originated in a young woman with Graves' hyperthyroidism. This receptor has the CDR3 CASSLLGDPGNSPLHF. The DNA is as follows: TGTGCCAGCAGTTTATTGGGGGATCCCGGGAATTCACCCCTCCACTTT.